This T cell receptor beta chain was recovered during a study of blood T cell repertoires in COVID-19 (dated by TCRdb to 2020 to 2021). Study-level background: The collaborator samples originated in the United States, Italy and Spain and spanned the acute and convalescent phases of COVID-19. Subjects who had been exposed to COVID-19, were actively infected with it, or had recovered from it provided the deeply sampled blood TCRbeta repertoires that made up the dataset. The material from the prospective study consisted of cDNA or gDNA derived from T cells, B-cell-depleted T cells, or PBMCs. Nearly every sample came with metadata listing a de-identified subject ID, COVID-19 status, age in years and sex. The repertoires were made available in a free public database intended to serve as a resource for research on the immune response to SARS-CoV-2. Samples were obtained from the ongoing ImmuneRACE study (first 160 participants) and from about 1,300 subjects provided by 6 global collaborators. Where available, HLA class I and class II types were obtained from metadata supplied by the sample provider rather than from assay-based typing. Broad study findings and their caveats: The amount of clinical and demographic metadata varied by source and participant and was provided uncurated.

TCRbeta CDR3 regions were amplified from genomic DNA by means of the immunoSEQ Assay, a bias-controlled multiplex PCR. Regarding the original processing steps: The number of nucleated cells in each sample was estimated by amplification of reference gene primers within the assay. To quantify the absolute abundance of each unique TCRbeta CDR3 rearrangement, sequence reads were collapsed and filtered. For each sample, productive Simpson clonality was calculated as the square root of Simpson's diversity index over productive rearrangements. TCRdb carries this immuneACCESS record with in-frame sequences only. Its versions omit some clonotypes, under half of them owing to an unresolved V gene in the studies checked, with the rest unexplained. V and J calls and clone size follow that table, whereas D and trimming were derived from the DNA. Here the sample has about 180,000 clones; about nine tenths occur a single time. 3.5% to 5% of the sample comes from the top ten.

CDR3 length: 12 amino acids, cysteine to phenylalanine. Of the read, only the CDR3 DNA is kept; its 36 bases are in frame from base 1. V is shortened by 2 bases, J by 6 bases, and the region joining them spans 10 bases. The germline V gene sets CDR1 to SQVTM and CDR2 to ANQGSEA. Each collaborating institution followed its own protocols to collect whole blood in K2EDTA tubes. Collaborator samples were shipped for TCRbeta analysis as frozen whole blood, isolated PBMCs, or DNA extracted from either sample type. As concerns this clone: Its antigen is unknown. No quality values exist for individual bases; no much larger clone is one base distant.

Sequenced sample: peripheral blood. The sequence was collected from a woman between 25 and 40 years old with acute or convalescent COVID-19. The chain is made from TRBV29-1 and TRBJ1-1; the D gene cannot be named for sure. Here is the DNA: TGCAGCGTTGAACAGTCTTGGTCTGAAGCTTTCTTT. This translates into CSVEQSWSEAFF.